Presented here are 14 T cell receptor beta chains from one specimen sequenced in a study of cytomegalovirus exposure and HLA in healthy donors. Researchers ran the PCR with 60 Vbeta and 13 Jbeta primers. Some clones are missing from TCRdb's copy, which holds only in-frame ones; the method was immunoSEQ multiplex PCR. The sample holds 120,000 or so clones; approximately 80% are singletons and the top ten take 2% to 2.5%. Sequences were obtained from PBMCs. The receptor set was obtained from a man aged 18 to 30 in good health and CMV-seronegative.

The chain joins TRBV30 to TRBJ1-2; no clear D gene. The CDR3 totals 13 residues. V shed 4 bases and J shed 1 base, with 10 bases lying between them. CDR1 is GTSNPN, CDR2 SVGIG, per germline (reference sequence). The CDR3: CAWTPGGNYGYTF. The CDR3 DNA sequence: TGTGCCTGGACCCCCGGAGGTAACTATGGCTACACCTTC.

The chain is built from TRBV5-1 and TRBJ2-5; D possibly corresponds to TRBD1 (5 bases). V dropped 5 bases and J dropped 1 base, with 12 bases sitting between them. CDR1 is SGHRS and CDR2 is YFSETQ in the germline V gene. The CDR3 has 14 amino acids. The CDR3 DNA reads TGCGCCAGCAGGTATGCGGACATCCAAGAGACCCAGTACTTC. Protein: CASRYADIQETQYF.

The V gene is TRBV5-1, the J gene TRBJ1-5; 8 nucleotides agree with TRBD1. Germline lookup yields CDR1 SGHRS and CDR2 YFSETQ. The CDR3 has 14 amino acids. J gave up 8 bases and V 2 bases, and 6 bases lay outside the gene matches. The CDR3 DNA is TGCGCCAGCAGCTTCGGACAGGGAAAGGAGCCCCAGCATTTT. It codes for CASSFGQGKEPQHF. The whole variable domain, remainder taken from reference TRBV5-1 and TRBJ1-5, is KAGVTQTPRYLIKTRGQQVTLSCSPISGHRSVSWYQQTPGQGLQFLFEYFSETQRNKGNFPGRFSGRQFSNSRSEMNVSTLELGDSALYLCASSFGQGKEPQHFGDGTRLSIL.

The chain has TRBV9 and TRBJ2-7, with TRBD1 matching over 8 bases. This CDR3 has 16 residues. Germline values: CDR1 SGDLS, CDR2 YYNGEE. V trimming: 0 bases; J trimming: 2 bases; junction bases outside the gene matches: 7. CDR3 residues: CASSVVSGTGTYEQYF. The CDR3 nucleotides read TGTGCCAGCAGCGTAGTATCAGGGACAGGAACCTACGAGCAGTACTTC. The whole variable domain, remainder taken from reference TRBV9 and TRBJ2-7, is DSGVTQTPKHLITATGQRVTLRCSPRSGDLSVYWYQQSLDQGLQFLIQYYNGEERAKGNILERFSAQQFPDLHSELNLSSLELGDSALYFCASSVVSGTGTYEQYFGPGTRLTVT.

The rearrangement uses TRBV4-3 and TRBJ2-2; the D gene is possibly TRBD1 (5 bases). CDR1 LGHNA and CDR2 YSLEER come from the germline V gene. The CDR3 sequence is 15 residues long. Trimming left V 0 bases short and J 2 bases short, with 7 bases between. The CDR3 region is CASSQEGVNTGELFF. In DNA, the CDR3 is TGCGCCAGCAGCCAAGAAGGGGTCAACACCGGGGAGCTGTTTTTT.

This chain joins TRBV2 and TRBJ2-7, with D tentatively TRBD1 (7 bases). Trimming removed 11 bases from V and 3 bases from J, with 14 bases in between. The CDR3 has 12 amino acids. Looked up from germline, CDR1 is SNHLY and CDR2 is FYNNEI. DNA for the CDR3: TGTGCCGGCGGGACAGACTTCTACGAGCAGTACGTC. This translates into CAGGTDFYEQYV.

This clone was observed a few times. The chain carries TRBV27 and TRBJ1-6; D call uncertain. V lost 0 bases to trimming and J lost 9 bases, with 9 bases between them. CDR1 MNHEY and CDR2 SMNVEV come from the germline V gene (reference sequence). This CDR3 spans 14 amino acids. This CDR3 is CASSLSGDGSPLHF. In nucleotides, the CDR3 is TGTGCCAGCAGTTTATCCGGGGATGGTTCACCCCTCCACTTT.

This clone has only one observation. This chain links TRBV30 with TRBJ2-5, with D possibly TRBD2 on 5 matching bases. The end of the DNA aligns better with TRBJ2-7, so the J call may be wrong. Germline V lookup: CDR1 GTSNPN, CDR2 SVGIG (reference sequence). This CDR3 has 12 amino acids. CDR3 sequence (DNA): TGTGCCTGGCTAACGGGGTCCTACGAGCAGTACTTC. It is translated as CAWLTGSYEQYF.

CDR3 bases: TGTGCCAGCTCACTTAGACAGGGTCAAGTGAACTATGGCTACACCTTC. It codes for CASSLRQGQVNYGYTF. The chain combines TRBV18 with TRBJ1-2, with TRBD1 matching over 7 bases. Germline V gives CDR1 KGHSH, CDR2 LQKENI. After removal of 4 bases from V and 2 bases from J, the junction contained 10 bases not matched to a gene. The CDR3 runs to 16 residues. Full variable domain (rest looked up from reference TRBV18 and TRBJ1-2): NAGVMQNPRHLVRRRGQEARLRCSPMKGHSHVYWYRQLPEEGLKFMVYLQKENIIDESGMPKERFSAEFPKEGPSILRIQQVVRGDSAAYFCASSLRQGQVNYGYTFGSGTRLTVV.

The CDR3 sequence is CASSFNRATNEKLFF. The CDR3 nucleotides read TGTGCCAGCAGTTTTAACAGAGCAACTAATGAAAAACTGTTTTTT. This chain links TRBV27 with TRBJ1-4; D unclear. Trimming stripped 3 bases from V and 0 bases from J, with 8 bases between. The CDR3 contains 15 residues. Germline values: CDR1 MNHEY, CDR2 SMNVEV (reference sequence).

CDR3 amino acids: CAWSAPQGLETQYF. The CDR3 DNA is TGTGCCTGGAGTGCACCACAGGGGCTTGAGACCCAGTACTTC. The V call is TRBV30, the J call TRBJ2-5; 7 bases align to TRBD1. The CDR3 has 14 amino acids. The junction had 7 bases not matched to a gene; V was cut back by 1 base and J by 5 bases. Germline V lookup: CDR1 GTSNPN, CDR2 SVGIG (reference sequence).

The genes are TRBV7-6 and TRBJ2-5; D call uncertain. Germline-derived CDR1 and CDR2 are SGHVS and FNYEAQ. Trimming removed 1 base from V and 2 bases from J, with 5 bases in between. The CDR3 runs to 13 residues. CDR3 sequence reads: CASSLVIQETQYF. CDR3 sequence (DNA): TGTGCCAGCAGCTTAGTTATACAAGAGACCCAGTACTTC.

The J gene is TRBJ2-1, the V gene TRBV28; D perhaps matches TRBD2 (5 bases). Trimming took off 6 bases at V and 7 bases at J, with 10 bases between the two ends. The length of the CDR3 is 12 residues. The germline CDR1 and CDR2 sequences are MDHEN and SYDVKM. The DNA for the CDR3 is TGTGCCAGCAGCCGCGGGTGGAATGAGCAGTTCTTC. Translated, it gives CASSRGWNEQFF.

V gene TRBV11-2 combines with J gene TRBJ2-3, with D unclear. The length of the CDR3 is 13 residues. Germline values: CDR1 SGHAT, CDR2 FQNNGV. Between the trimmed V and J ends, which lost 2 bases and 4 bases, there was a span of 7 bases. Here the CDR3 reads CASSLSFADTQYF. In nucleotides, the CDR3 is TGTGCCAGCAGCTTATCCTTTGCAGATACGCAGTATTTT.